This entry describes one TCR beta chain. The target antigen is unknown. This sample's time point: newly diagnosed GD, antithyroid drugs for less than 3 months. With RNA extracted from PBMCs as input, the TCR library was made. These data come from a study of regulatory T cells in long-lasting Graves disease. Study findings and constraints: Reduced TCR diversity was observed in persistent Graves' patients versus newly diagnosed patients.

Sequencing libraries for TCR beta were prepared with iRepertoire HTBI primers and Arm-PCR of CDR3 regions. In TCRdb, the multiplex PCR reads were re-called with MiXCR into one record per CDR3 protein. Of 540,000 or so distinct CDR3 sequences in the sample, 13% were seen once. This same sample was also part of a study on T cells in Graves' hyperthyroidism and ophthalmopathy. According to that study: HTBI primers were employed in a first-round RT-PCR of the TCR CDR3.

The sequence came from a man aged 25-45 years with Graves disease. Source: peripheral blood mononuclear cells (PBMCs), taken at new diagnosis, from a patient treated with antithyroid drugs.

Here the CDR3 reads CASGSSGRASGELFF. The CDR3 region has the DNA TGTGCCAGTGGGAGTAGTGGGAGGGCCAGCGGGGAGCTGTTTTTT. The V and J genes are TRBV19 and TRBJ2-2; 7 nucleotides match TRBD2. The CDR3 sequence is 15 residues long. The germline V gene encodes CDR1 LNHDA and CDR2 SQIVND (reference sequence). With 8 bases clipped from V and 7 bases from J, the junction kept 13 bases outside the gene matches.